This T cell receptor (beta chain) was found in a study of OX40 agonist ivuxolimab in advanced cancers. Trimming cost V 2 bases and J 4 bases, with 8 bases left between them. The CDR3 loop spans 13 amino acids. Germline V CDR1 and CDR2: MDHEN, SYDVKM. Clones were read by immunoSEQ multiplex PCR, and TCRdb kept only the in-frame ones, dropping some. The sample records 85,000 to 100,000 clones, about 90% being singletons. V and J are TRBV28 and TRBJ1-2; D is possibly TRBD1 (5 bases). The sequences come from CD4+ or CD8+ T cells sorted from blood, collected in a trial of the OX40 agonist ivuxolimab. The origin of this receptor is an adult with an advanced solid tumor such as melanoma, head and neck, liver or kidney cancer. The CDR3 DNA is TGTGCCAGCAGTTTACAGGGCAGCTATGGCTACACCTTC. Its protein is CASSLQGSYGYTF.